Shown below are 21 T cell receptor beta chains from a single sample sequenced in a study of regulatory T cells in long-lasting Graves disease. The TCR beta library used iRepertoire HTBI primers with Arm-PCR amplification of CDR3. Using its own MiXCR run on the multiplex PCR reads, TCRdb lists one record per CDR3 protein. The table lists around 240,000 distinct CDR3 sequences, approximately 18% of them singletons, with around 15% in the top ten. Time point given: newly diagnosed GD, antithyroid drugs for less than 3 months. Making the TCR library involved RNA that had been extracted from PBMCs. The same data also went into a second study, on T cells in Graves' hyperthyroidism and ophthalmopathy.

Sample: peripheral blood mononuclear cells (PBMCs), taken at new diagnosis, from a patient treated with antithyroid drugs. These receptors came from a woman younger than 45 with Graves disease.

This clonotype occurred many times. This chain connects TRBV5-1 to TRBJ2-3; D tentatively fits TRBD1 or TRBD2 (5 bases each). CDR1 is SGHRS, CDR2 YFSETQ, per germline. The CDR3 spans 14 residues. Deletions cut 4 bases from V and 2 bases from J, with 11 bases between. The CDR3: CASSGWGITDTQYF. The CDR3 nucleotides are TGCGCCAGCAGCGGGTGGGGGATCACAGATACGCAGTATTTT.

This clonotype was picked up many times. The rearrangement links TRBV12-3 or TRBV12-4 to TRBJ2-3, with TRBD2 matching 7 bases. The CDR3 consists of 16 residues. Trimming at V came to 3 bases and at J to 0 bases, leaving 6 bases not matched to a gene. The CDR3 bases are TGTGCCAGCAGTTTTCGGCCTAGCGGCAGCACAGATACGCAGTATTTT. Translating gives CASSFRPSGSTDTQYF.

This clonotype occurred many times. The chain recombines TRBV4-1 with TRBJ2-1; no firm D call. Trimming stripped 0 bases from V and 7 bases from J, with 7 bases between. The CDR3 runs to 13 residues. Germline-derived CDR1 and CDR2 are MGHRA and YSYEKL. CDR3 bases: TGCGCCAGCAGCCAAGAGCCCCGAAATGAGCAGTTCTTC. Translation: CASSQEPRNEQFF.

This clonotype has only one observation. This may be a read error: a much more frequent sequence differs by one nucleotide. The CDR3 region is CATRRGADEQFF. The CDR3 nucleotides are TGTGCCACCAGGCGGGGGGCCGATGAGCAGTTCTTC. This rearrangement joins TRBV15 to TRBJ2-1; 8 bases are a match to TRBD2. CDR1 is LNHNV, CDR2 YYDKDF, per germline (reference sequence). The V and J ends lost 6 bases and 8 bases, in that order; junction bases with no gene match: 3. The CDR3 has 12 residues.

This clonotype came up many times. CDR3 DNA sequence: TGTGCCAGCAGCTTAGAGGAGGGCCCTAACTATGGCTACACCTTC. It yields the protein CASSLEEGPNYGYTF. The rearrangement uses TRBV13 and TRBJ1-2; unclear D gene. Germline V gives CDR1 PRHDT, CDR2 FYEKMQ (reference sequence). Deletions cut 1 base from V and 0 bases from J, with 9 bases between. This CDR3 spans 15 amino acids.

This clonotype was seen many times. The V and J genes are TRBV6-1 and TRBJ2-5; the match to TRBD2 covers 10 bases. Unmatched junction bases numbered 6, after V lost 6 bases and J lost 5 bases. This CDR3 has 14 residues. Germline V CDR1 and CDR2: MNHNS, SASEGT. CDR3 region: CASSGAGGQETQYF. Here the CDR3 DNA reads TGTGCCAGCAGCGGAGCGGGGGGGCAGGAGACCCAGTACTTC.

In its sample, this clonotype was seen many times. J is TRBJ2-5 and V is TRBV10-1, with TRBD2 as a possible D gene (6 bases). V was shortened by 3 bases and J by 5 bases, with 10 bases between the two germline ends. The germline V gene has CDR1 WNHNN and CDR2 SYGVQD (reference sequence). The CDR3 loop spans 13 amino acids. The CDR3 DNA sequence: TGCGCCAGCAGTGAACAGGAGGGGGAGACCCAGTACTTC. This translates into CASSEQEGETQYF.

This clonotype came up a few times. CDR3 region: CASRVASGADTQYF. The CDR3 nucleotides read TGTGCCAGCAGGGTGGCTAGCGGGGCAGATACGCAGTATTTT. This chain connects TRBV7-9 to TRBJ2-3; 9 nucleotides align to TRBD2. The CDR3 extends over 14 amino acids. The V gene end was trimmed by 6 bases and the J gene end by 4 bases; junction bases not matched to a gene: 5. Per germline, CDR1 SEHNR and CDR2 FQNEAQ (reference sequence).

The chain employs TRBV19 and TRBJ1-5, with 9 bases fitting TRBD1. CDR1 LNHDA and CDR2 SQIVND come from the germline V gene (reference sequence). CDR3 size: 15 residues. V dropped 5 bases and J dropped 2; count of bases not matched to a gene: 4. The CDR3 region is CASSPDRGGNQPQHF. The DNA of the CDR3 is TGTGCCAGTAGTCCTGACAGGGGGGGCAATCAGCCCCAGCATTTT.

This clonotype has ten or more counts. The chain couples TRBV5-4 to TRBJ1-1; maybe TRBD1 (5 bases). Germline V gene lookup returns CDR1 SGHNT and CDR2 YYREEE (reference sequence). V was cut by 8 bases and J by 5 bases, with 13 bases left in between. The CDR3 contains 12 residues. The CDR3 loop reads CASGRGGTEAFF. The CDR3 nucleotides read TGTGCCAGTGGCCGGGGGGGGACTGAAGCTTTCTTT. The entire variable domain, with the rest obtained from reference TRBV5-4 and TRBJ1-1, is as follows: ETGVTQSPTHLIKTRGQQVTLRCSSQSGHNTVSWYQQALGQGPQFIFQYYREEENGRGNFPPRFSGLQFPNYSSELNVNALELDDSALYLCASGRGGTEAFFGQGTRLTVV.

This clonotype was seen more than once but under ten times. The chain is built from TRBV6-1 and TRBJ1-1; D not certain. Per the germline V gene, CDR1 is MNHNS and CDR2 is SASEGT. This CDR3 has 13 residues. V lost 8 bases, J lost 4 bases, and 14 bases lay in between. Written as DNA, the CDR3 is TGTGCCAGCGACCCAGGAGTTGGCACTGAAGCTTTCTTT. Protein: CASDPGVGTEAFF.

This clonotype was detected ten times or more. This sequence joins TRBV10-3 and TRBJ1-1; no firm D call. Trimming removed 2 bases at V and 2 bases at J, with 9 bases between. The CDR3 covers 14 residues. Germline CDR1 reads ENHRY; CDR2 reads SYGVKD. The CDR3 reads CAISERAENTEAFF. The CDR3 DNA follows: TGTGCCATCAGTGAGAGGGCCGAAAACACTGAAGCTTTCTTT.

In this sample, this clonotype turned up many times. This chain connects TRBV6-1 to TRBJ1-2; 8 bases line up with TRBD1. V was pared by 8 bases and J by 4 bases, with 3 bases of the junction left unmatched. The CDR3 runs to 12 residues. Germline V gene sequence: CDR1 MNHNS, CDR2 SASEGT. CDR3 sequence reads: CASDQGAYGYTF. In nucleotides, the CDR3 is TGTGCCAGCGACCAGGGGGCCTATGGCTACACCTTC.

Details on this clonotype: This likely reflects a read error, since a far larger clone is one base away. The rearrangement uses TRBV12-3 or TRBV12-4 and TRBJ1-2, with a tentative D call TRBD1 (6 bases). The CDR3 contains 16 residues. DNA for the CDR3: TGTGCCAGCTCACCACAACAGGGTTTTTCGAACTATGGCAACACCTTC. It translates to CASSPQQGFSNYGNTF.

This clonotype was picked up many times. This chain links TRBV6-1 with TRBJ1-1; D unclear. From germline, CDR1 is MNHNS and CDR2 SASEGT. V was clipped by 3 bases and J by 4 bases, with 12 bases between them. The CDR3 length is 14 residues. CDR3 residues: CASSDVGFSTEAFF. The DNA for the CDR3 is TGTGCCAGCAGTGACGTCGGGTTTAGCACTGAAGCTTTCTTT.

The chain is built from TRBV7-2 and TRBJ2-7; D may be TRBD2 (6 bases). V gave up 3 bases and J gave up 0 bases, with 12 bases separating them. CDR1 and CDR2 from the germline V gene are SGHTA and FQGNSA. The CDR3 covers 15 residues. CDR3 region: CASSFRRSGSYEQYF. The CDR3 bases are TGTGCCAGCAGCTTTCGGCGTAGCGGCTCCTACGAGCAGTACTTC.

This clonotype has a count of ten or more. This sequence joins TRBV7-2 and TRBJ1-2, with D unresolved. CDR1 and CDR2 (germline): SGHTA, FQGNSA. This CDR3 is 12 amino acids long. With 3 bases removed from V and 5 bases from J, the gap between germline ends came to 7 bases. The CDR3 is CASSLGSYGYTF. The DNA for the CDR3 is TGTGCCAGCAGCTTGGGTTCATATGGCTACACCTTC. Full variable domain (remainder filled in from reference TRBV7-2 and TRBJ1-2): GAGVSQSPSNKVTEKGKDVELRCDPISGHTALYWYRQSLGQGLEFLIYFQGNSAPDKSGLPSDRFSAERTGGSVSTLTIQRTQQEDSAVYLCASSLGSYGYTFGSGTRLTVV.

Worth noting for this clonotype: This may be a read error, as it is one base from a much larger clone. V and J are TRBV7-9 and TRBJ2-7, with a possible D match to TRBD1 (5 bases). CDR1 is SEHNR, CDR2 FQNEAQ, per germline (reference sequence). CDR3 length: 15 residues. The CDR3 spells CATSLEDIDPYEQYF. CDR3 DNA: TGTGCCACCAGCTTAGAGGACATAGACCCCTACGAGCAGTACTTC.

This clonotype showed up many times. The genes are TRBV20-1 and TRBJ2-6; TRBD2 is a possible D gene (6 bases). Trimming removed 8 bases at V and 2 bases at J, with 13 bases between. Germline CDR1 reads DFQATT; CDR2 reads SNEGSKA (reference sequence). The CDR3 totals 14 residues. This CDR3 is CSSRPGAGANVLTF. CDR3 DNA sequence: TGCAGTTCCCGGCCGGGGGCTGGGGCCAACGTCCTGACTTTC.

This clonotype was seen at least ten times. The chain carries TRBV20-1 and TRBJ2-3; weak D call: TRBD2 (7 bases). CDR1 and CDR2 from the germline V gene are DFQATT and SNEGSKA (reference sequence). CDR3 length: 14 amino acids. The V and J ends lost 3 bases and 1 base respectively, with 11 bases between them. CDR3 bases: TGCAGTGCTAGCGTGGGGGGGCGCACAGATACGCAGTATTTT. Its protein product is CSASVGGRTDTQYF.

The V gene is TRBV19, the J gene TRBJ1-5; 7 positions match TRBD1. The V gene's germline CDR1 is LNHDA and CDR2 SQIVND (reference sequence). The V segment lost 5 bases and the J segment 6 bases; nucleotides outside the gene matches: 10. The CDR3 is 15 amino acids. The CDR3 loop reads CASSGNLRGRQPQHF. The CDR3 coding sequence is TGTGCCAGTAGTGGGAATCTGAGGGGGCGTCAGCCCCAGCATTTT.